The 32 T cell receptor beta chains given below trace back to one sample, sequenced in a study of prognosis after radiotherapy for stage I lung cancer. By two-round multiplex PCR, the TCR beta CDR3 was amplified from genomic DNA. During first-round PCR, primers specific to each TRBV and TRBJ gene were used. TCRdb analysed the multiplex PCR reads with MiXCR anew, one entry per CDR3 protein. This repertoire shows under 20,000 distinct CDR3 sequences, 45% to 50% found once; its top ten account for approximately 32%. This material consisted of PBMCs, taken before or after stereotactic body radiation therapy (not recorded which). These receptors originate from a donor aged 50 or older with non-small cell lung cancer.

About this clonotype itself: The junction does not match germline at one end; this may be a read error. The CDR3 spells CASSKVEGNTGELFF. Here the CDR3 DNA reads TGTGCCAGTAGTAAGGTGGAGGGGAACACCGGGGAGCTGTTTTTC. The chain combines TRBV19 with TRBJ2-2, with TRBD2 as a possible D gene (6 bases). The germline CDR1 and CDR2 sequences are LNHDA and SQIVND (reference sequence). This CDR3 has 15 residues. The complete variable domain, with remaining parts taken from reference TRBV19 and TRBJ2-2, reads DGGITQSPKYLFRKEGQNVTLSCEQNLNHDAMYWYRQDPGQGLRLIYYSQIVNDFQKGDIAEGYSVSREKKESFPLTVTSAQKNPTAFYLCASSKVEGNTGELFFGEGSRLTVL.

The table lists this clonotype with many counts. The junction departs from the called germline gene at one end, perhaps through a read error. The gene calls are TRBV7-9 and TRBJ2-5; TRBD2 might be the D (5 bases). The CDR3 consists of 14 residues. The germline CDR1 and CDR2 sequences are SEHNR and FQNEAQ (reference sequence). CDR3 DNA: TGTGCCAGCAGCCTAGCCCGGGGCCAAGAGACCCAGTACTTC. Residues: CASSLARGQETQYF. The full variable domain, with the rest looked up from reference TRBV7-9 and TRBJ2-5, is DTGVSQNPRHKITKRGQNVTFRCDPISEHNRLYWYRQTLGQGPEFLTYFQNEAQLEKSRLLSDRFSAERPKGSFSTLEIQRTEQGDSAMYLCASSLARGQETQYFGPGTRLLVL.

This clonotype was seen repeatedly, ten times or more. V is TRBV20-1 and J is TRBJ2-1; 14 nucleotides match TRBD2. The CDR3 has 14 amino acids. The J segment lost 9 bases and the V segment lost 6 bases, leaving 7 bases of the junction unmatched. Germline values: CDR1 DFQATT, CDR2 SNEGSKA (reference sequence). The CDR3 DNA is TGCAGTGCCATGACTAGCGGGAGGGGTGGTGAGCAGTTCTTC. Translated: CSAMTSGRGGEQFF.

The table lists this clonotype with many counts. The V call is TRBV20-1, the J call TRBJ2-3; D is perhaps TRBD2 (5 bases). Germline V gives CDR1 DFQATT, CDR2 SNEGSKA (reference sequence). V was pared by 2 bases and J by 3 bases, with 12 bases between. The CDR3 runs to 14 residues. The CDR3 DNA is TGCAGTGCTAGACCGGGGTCTGGGACAGATACGCAGTATTTT. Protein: CSARPGSGTDTQYF.

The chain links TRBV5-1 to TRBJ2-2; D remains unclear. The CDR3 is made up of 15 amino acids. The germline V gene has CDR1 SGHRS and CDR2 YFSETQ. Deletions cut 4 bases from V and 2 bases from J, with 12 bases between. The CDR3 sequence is CASSLGFINTGELFF. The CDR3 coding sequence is TGCGCCAGCAGCCTGGGATTCATAAACACCGGGGAGCTGTTTTTT.

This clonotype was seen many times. CDR3 sequence (DNA): TGTGCCAGCAGCCAAGTGCAAACAGGGAGCGTTGCTGGCTACACCTTC. As protein: CASSQVQTGSVAGYTF. The V gene is TRBV4-2, the J gene TRBJ1-2, with TRBD1 as a possible D gene (6 bases). V gave up 1 base and J gave up 7 bases, with 19 bases separating them. CDR3 size: 16 residues. Looked up from germline, CDR1 is LGHNA and CDR2 is YNFKEQ.

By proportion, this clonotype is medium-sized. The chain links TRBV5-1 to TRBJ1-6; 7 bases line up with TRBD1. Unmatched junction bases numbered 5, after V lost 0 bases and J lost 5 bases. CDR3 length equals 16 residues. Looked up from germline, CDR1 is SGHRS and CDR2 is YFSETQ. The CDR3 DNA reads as TGCGCCAGCAGCTTGGGACAGGGTGTCGATAATTCACCCCTCCACTTT. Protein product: CASSLGQGVDNSPLHF.

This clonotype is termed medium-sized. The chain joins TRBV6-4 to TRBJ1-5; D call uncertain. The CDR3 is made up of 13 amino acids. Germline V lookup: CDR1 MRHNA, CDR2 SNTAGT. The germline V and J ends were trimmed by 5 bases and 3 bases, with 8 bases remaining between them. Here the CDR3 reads CASSFSINQPQHF. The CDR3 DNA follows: TGTGCCAGCAGTTTCTCTATCAATCAGCCCCAGCATTTT.

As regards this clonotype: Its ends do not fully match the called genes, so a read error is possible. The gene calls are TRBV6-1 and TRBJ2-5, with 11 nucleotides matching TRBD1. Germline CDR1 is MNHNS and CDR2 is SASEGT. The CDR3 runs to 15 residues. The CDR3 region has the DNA TGCGCCAGCAGTACCGGACAGGGGGCGAAAGAGACCCAGTACTTC. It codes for CASSTGQGAKETQYF.

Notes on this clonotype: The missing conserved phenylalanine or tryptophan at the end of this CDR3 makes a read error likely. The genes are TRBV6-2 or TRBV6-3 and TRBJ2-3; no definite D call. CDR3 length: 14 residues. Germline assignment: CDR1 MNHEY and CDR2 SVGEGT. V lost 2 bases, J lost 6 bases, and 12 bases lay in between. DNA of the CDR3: TGTGCCAGCAGTTACGGTACACCTAGGGATACGCAGTATTCT. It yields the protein CASSYGTPRDTQYS.

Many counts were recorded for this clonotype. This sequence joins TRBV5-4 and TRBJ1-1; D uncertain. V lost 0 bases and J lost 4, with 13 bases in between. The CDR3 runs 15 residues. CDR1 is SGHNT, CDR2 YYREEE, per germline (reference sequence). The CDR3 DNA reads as TGTGCCAGCAGCTTGGAAGGCGTGGTGAGCACTGAAGCTTTCTTT. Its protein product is CASSLEGVVSTEAFF.

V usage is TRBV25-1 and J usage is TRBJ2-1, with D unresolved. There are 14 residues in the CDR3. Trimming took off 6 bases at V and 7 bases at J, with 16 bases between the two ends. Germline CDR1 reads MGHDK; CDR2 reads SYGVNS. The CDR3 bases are TGTGCCAGCAGACTACATGGGGTGAGTAATGAGCAGTTCTTC. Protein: CASRLHGVSNEQFF.

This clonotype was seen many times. CDR3 amino acids: CASSQVAAEQYF. The CDR3 bases are TGCGCCAGCAGCCAAGTTGCTGCCGAGCAGTACTTC. The rearrangement joins TRBV4-1 to TRBJ2-7; D ambiguous. Trimming removed 1 base at V and 6 bases at J, with 7 bases between. In germline, CDR1 is MGHRA, CDR2 YSYEKL. The CDR3 is 12 residues long.

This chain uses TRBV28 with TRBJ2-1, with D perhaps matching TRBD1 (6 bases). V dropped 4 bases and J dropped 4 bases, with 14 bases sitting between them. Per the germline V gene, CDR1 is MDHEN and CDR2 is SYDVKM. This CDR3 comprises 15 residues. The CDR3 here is CASSSQRTAYNEQFF. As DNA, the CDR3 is TGTGCCAGCAGTTCTCAAAGGACAGCTTACAATGAGCAGTTCTTC.

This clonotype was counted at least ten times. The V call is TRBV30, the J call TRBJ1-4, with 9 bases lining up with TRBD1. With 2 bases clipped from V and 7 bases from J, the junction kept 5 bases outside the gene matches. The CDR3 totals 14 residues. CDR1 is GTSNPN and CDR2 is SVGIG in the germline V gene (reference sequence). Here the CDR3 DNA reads TGTGCCTGGAGTTTCGGGGACAGGGCTGAAAAACTGTTTTTT. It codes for CAWSFGDRAEKLFF.

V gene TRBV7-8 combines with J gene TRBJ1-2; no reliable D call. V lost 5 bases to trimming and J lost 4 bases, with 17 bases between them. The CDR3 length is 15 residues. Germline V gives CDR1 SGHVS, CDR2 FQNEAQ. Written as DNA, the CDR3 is TGTGCCAGCAGCCCGCAAGCCATGCTCGGCTATGGCTACACCTTC. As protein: CASSPQAMLGYGYTF.

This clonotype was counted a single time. The CDR3 protein is CASSLSGGTGELFF. The CDR3 bases are TGTGCCAGCAGCTTAAGCGGGGGGACCGGGGAGCTGTTTTTT. The chain uses TRBV7-3 and TRBJ2-2, with 8 bases aligning to TRBD2. Germline values: CDR1 SGHTA, CDR2 FQGTGA. The trim removed 1 base at V and 5 bases at J, leaving 0 bases unmatched. This CDR3 has 14 residues.

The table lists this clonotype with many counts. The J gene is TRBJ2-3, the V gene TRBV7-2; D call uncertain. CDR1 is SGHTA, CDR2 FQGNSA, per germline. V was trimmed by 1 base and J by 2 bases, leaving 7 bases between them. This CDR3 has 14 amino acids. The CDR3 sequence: CASSLGRVTDTQYF. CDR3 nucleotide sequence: TGTGCCAGCAGCTTAGGACGAGTCACAGATACGCAGTATTTT.

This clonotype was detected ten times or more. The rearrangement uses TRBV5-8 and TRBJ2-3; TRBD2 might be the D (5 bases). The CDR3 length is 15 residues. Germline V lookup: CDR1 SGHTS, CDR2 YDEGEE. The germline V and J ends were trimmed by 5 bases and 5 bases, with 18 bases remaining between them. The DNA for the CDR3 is TGTGCCAGCAGTATCAGCGGTCTTAAGGGAGATACGCAGTATTTT. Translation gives CASSISGLKGDTQYF.

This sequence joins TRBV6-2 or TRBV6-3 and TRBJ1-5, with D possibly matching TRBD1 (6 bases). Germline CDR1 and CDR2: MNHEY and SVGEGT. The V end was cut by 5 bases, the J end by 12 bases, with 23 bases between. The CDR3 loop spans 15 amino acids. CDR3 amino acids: CASSGGRASNHLQHF. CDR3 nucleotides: TGTGCCAGCAGTGGGGGCAGGGCTAGCAATCATCTCCAGCATTTT.

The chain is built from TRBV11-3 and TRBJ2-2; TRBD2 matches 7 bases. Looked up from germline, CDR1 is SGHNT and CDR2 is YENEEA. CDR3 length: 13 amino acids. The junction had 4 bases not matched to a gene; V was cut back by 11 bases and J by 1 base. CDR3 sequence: CASVAGNTGELFF. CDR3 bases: TGTGCCTCCGTAGCGGGGAACACCGGGGAGCTGTTTTTT.

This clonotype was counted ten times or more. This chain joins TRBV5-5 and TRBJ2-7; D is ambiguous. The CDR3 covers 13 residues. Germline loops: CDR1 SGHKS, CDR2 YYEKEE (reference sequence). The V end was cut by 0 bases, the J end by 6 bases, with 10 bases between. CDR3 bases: TGTGCCAGCAGCTTGGGCGGCAGTACCGAGCAGTACTTC. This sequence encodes CASSLGGSTEQYF.

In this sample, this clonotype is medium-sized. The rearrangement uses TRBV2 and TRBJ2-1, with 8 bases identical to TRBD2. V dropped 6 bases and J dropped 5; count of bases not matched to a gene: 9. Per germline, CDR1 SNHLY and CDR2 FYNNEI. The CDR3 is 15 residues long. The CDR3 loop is CASSGRARWNNEQFF. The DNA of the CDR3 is TGTGCCAGCAGCGGGAGGGCCAGGTGGAACAATGAGCAGTTCTTC.

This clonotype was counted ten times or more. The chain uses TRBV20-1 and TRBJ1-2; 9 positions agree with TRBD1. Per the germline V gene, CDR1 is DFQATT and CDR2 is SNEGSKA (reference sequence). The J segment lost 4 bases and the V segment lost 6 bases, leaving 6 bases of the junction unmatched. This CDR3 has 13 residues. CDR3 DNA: TGCAGTGCGGATCCGGGACAGGGCTATGGCTACACCTTC. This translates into CSADPGQGYGYTF.

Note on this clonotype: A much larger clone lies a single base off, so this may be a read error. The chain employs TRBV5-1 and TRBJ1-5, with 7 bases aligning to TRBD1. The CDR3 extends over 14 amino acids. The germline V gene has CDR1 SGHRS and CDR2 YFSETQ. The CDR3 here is CARSLGGQNHPQHF. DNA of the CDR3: TGCGCCCGCAGCTTGGGGGGACAGAATCATCCCCAGCATTTT.

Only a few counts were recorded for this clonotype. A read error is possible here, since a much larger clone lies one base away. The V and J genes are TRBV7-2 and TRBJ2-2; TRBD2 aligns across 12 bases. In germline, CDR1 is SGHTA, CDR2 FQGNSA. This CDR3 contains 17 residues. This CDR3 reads CASSRIRLAGVTRELFF. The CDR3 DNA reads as TGTGCCAGCAGCCGCATTCGACTAGCGGGAGTCACCAGGGAGCTGTTTTTT.

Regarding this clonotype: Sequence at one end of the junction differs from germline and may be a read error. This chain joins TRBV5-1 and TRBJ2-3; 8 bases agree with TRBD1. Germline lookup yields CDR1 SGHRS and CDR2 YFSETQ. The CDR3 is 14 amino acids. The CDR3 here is CANSLSTGGDTQYF. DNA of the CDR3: TGCGCCAACAGCCTCAGTACAGGGGGGGATACGCAGTATTTT.

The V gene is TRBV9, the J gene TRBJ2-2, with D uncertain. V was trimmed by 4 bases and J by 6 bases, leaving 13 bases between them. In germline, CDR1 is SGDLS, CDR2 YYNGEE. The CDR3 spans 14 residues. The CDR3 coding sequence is TGTGCCAGCAGCCCCCCGCGGAGCGCCGGGGAGCTGTTTTTT. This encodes CASSPPRSAGELFF.

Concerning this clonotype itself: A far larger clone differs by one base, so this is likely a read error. CDR3 in DNA: TGTGCCATCAAGGCTAGCTGGTCCTACAATGAGCAGTTCTTC. Amino acid sequence: CAIKASWSYNEQFF. This rearrangement joins TRBV6-4 to TRBJ2-1, with TRBD2 as a possible D gene (5 bases). CDR1 and CDR2 from the germline V gene are MRHNA and SNTAGT. The CDR3 sequence is 14 residues long. Between the trimmed V and J ends, which lost 10 bases and 1 base, there was a span of 14 bases.

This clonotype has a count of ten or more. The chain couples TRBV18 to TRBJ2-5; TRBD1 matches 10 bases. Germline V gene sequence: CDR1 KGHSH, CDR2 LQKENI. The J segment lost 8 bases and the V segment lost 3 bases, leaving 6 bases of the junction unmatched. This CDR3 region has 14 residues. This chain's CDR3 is CASSPDRGRSTQYF. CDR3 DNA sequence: TGTGCCAGCTCACCGGACAGGGGGAGGAGTACCCAGTACTTC.

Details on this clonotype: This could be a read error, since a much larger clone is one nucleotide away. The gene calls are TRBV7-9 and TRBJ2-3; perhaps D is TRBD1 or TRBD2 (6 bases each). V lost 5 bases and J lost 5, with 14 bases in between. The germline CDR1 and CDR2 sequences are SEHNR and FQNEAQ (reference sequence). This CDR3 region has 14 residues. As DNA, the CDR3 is TGTGCCAGCAGCGAACAGGGAGGTATAGATACGCAGTATTTT. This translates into CASSEQGGIDTQYF.

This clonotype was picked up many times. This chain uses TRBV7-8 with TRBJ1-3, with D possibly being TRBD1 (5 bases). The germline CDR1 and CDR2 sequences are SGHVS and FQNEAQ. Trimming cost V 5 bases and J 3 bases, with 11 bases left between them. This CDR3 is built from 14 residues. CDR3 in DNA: TGTGCCAGCAGCCCCGGGACCCTTGGAAACACCATATATTTT. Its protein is CASSPGTLGNTIYF.